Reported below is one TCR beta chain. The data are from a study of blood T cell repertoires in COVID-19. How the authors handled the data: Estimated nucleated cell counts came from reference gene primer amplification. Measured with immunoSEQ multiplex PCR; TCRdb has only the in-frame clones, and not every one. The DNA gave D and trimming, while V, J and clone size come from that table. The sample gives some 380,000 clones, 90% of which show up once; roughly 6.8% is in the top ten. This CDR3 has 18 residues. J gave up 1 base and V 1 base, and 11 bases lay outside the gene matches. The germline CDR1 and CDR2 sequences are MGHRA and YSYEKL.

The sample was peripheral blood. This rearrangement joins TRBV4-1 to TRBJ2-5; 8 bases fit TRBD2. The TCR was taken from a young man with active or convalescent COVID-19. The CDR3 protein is CASSQGTRGGRFQETQYF. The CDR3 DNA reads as TGCGCCAGCAGCCAAGGGACTCGGGGGGGCCGGTTCCAAGAGACCCAGTACTTC.